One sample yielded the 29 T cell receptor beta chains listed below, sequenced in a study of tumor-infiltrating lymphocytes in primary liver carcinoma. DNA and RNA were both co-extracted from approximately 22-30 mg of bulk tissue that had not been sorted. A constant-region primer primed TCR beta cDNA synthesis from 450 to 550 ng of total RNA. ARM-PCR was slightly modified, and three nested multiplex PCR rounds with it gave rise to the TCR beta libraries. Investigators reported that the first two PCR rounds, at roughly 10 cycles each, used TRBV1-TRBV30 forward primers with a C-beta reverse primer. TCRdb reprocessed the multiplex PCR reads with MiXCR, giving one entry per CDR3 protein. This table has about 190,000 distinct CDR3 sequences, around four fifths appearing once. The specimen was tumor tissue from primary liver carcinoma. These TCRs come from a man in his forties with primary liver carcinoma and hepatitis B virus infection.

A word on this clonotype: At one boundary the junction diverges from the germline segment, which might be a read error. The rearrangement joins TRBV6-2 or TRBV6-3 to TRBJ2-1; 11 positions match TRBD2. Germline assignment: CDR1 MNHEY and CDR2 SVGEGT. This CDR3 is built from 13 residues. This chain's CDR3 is CASRTSGITEQFF. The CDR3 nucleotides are TGTGCCAGCAGGACTAGCGGGATAACTGAGCAGTTTTTC.

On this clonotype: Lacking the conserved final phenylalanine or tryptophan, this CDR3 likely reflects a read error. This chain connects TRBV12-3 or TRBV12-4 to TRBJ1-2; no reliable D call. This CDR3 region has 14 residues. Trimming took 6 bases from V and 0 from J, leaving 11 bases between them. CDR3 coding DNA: TGTGCCAGCAGCCCATCGGGGACTAACTATGGCTACACCTCC. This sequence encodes CASSPSGTNYGYTS.

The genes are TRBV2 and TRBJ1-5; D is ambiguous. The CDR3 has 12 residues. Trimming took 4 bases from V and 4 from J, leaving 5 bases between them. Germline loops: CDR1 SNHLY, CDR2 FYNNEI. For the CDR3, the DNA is TGTGCCAGCAGTGGGGAGAATCAGCCCCAGCATTTT. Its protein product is CASSGENQPQHF.

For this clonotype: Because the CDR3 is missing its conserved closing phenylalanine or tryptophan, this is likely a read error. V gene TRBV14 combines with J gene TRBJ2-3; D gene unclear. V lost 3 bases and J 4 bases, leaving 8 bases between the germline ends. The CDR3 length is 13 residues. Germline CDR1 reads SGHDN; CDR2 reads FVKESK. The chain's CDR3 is CASSHRSSDTQYY. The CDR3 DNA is TGTGCCAGCAGCCACAGGAGTTCAGATACGCAGTATTAT.

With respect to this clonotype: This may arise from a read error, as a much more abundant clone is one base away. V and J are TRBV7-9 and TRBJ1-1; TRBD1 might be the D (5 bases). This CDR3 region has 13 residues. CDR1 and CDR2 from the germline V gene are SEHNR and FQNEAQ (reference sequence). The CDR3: CVSSLQENTEAFF. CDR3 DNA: TGTGTCAGCAGCTTACAGGAGAACACTGAAGCTTTCTTT.

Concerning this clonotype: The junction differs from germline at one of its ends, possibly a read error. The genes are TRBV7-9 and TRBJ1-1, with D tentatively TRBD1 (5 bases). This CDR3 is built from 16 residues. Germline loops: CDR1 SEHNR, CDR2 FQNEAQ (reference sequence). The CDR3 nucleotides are TGTGTCAGCAACCAGCCGGGACTTTCAAGGGGCACTGAAGCTATCTTT. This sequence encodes CVSNQPGLSRGTEAIF.

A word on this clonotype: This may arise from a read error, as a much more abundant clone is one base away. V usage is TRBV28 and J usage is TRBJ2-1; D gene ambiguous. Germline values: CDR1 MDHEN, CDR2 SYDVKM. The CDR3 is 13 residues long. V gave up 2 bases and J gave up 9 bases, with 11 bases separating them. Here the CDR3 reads CASSLGPFGEQFF. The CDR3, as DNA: TGTGCCAGCAGTTTAGGCCCCTTCGGTGAGCAGTTCTTC.

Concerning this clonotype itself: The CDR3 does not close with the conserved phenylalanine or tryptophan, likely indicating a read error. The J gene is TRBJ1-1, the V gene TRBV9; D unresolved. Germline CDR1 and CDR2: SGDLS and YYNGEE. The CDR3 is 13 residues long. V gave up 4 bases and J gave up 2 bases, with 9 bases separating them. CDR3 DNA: TGTGCCAGCAGCAGGATGATCAACACTGAAGCTTTCTCT. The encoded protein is CASSRMINTEAFS.

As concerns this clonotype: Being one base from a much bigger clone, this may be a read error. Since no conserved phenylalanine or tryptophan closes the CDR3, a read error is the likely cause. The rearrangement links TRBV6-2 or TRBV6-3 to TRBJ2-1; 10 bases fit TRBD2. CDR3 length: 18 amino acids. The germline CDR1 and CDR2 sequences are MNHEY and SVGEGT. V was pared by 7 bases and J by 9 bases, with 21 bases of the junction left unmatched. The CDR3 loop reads CASNSPASGSVERGEQFS. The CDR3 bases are TGTGCCAGCAATTCCCCGGCTAGCGGGAGTGTAGAGAGGGGTGAGCAGTTCTCC.

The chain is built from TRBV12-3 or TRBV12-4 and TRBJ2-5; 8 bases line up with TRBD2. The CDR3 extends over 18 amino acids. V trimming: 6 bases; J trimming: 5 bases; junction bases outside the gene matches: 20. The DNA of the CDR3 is TGTGCCAGCAGCCTAGCGGGTCAGGGATCGGTAAGCCATGAGACCCAGTACTTC. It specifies CASSLAGQGSVSHETQYF.

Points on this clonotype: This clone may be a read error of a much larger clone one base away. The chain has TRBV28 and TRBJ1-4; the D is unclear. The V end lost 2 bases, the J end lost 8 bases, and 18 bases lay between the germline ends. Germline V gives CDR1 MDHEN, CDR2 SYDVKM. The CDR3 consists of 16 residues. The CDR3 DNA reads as TGTGCCAGCAGTTTACGTTTAATGGGGTCGGGAGAAAAACTGTTTTTT. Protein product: CASSLRLMGSGEKLFF.

CDR3 sequence (DNA): TGCAGCGCCATGAGATCTGGGACCGGCTATCCCTACGAGCAGTACTTC. It specifies CSAMRSGTGYPYEQYF. The chain joins TRBV29-1 to TRBJ2-7; D assignment may be TRBD1 or TRBD2 (5 bases each). V was clipped by 7 bases and J by 2 bases, with 24 bases between them. The CDR3 length is 16 residues. Per germline, CDR1 SQVTM and CDR2 ANQGSEA.

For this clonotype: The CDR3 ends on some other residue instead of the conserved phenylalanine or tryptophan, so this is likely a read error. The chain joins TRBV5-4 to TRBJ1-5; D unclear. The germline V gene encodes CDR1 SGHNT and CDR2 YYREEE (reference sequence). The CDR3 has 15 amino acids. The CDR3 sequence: CASSRDGNSDQPQHY. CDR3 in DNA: TGTGCCAGCAGCCGCGACGGAAATAGCGATCAGCCCCAGCATTAT.

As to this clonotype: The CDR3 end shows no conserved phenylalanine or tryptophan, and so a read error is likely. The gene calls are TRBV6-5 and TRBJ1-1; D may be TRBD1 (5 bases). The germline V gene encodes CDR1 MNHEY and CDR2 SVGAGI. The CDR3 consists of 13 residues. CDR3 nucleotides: TGTGCCGGCAGTAGGACACGGGAAACAGAAGCTTTCTTA. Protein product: CAGSRTRETEAFL.

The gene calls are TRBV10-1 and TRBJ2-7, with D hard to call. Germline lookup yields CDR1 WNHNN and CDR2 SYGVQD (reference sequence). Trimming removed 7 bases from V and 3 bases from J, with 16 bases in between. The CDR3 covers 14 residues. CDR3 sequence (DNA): TGCGCCAGCATTCACTGGGGAATGATCTACGAGCAGTACTTC. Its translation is CASIHWGMIYEQYF.

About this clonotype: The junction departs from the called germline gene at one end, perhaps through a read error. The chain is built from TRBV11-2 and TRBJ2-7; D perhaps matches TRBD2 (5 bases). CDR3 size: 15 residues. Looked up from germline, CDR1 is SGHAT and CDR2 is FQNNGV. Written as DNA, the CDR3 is TGTACCAGCAGCTCCGGACTGTTTTACGCGCGCGAGCAGTACTTC. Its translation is CTSSSGLFYAREQYF.

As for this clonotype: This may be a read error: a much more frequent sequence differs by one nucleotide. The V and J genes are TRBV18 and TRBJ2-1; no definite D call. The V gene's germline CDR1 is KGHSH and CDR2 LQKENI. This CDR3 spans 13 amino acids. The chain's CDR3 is CVSSPFDRNEQFF. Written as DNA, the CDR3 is TGTGTCAGCTCACCCTTCGACCGCAATGAGCAGTTCTTC.

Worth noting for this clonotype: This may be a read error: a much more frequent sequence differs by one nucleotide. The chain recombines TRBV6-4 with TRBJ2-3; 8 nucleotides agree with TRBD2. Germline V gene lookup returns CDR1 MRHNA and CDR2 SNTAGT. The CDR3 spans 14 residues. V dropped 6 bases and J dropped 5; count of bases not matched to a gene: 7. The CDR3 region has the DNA TGTGCCAGCAGCACGGCGGGGGGTAGAGATACGCAGTATTTT. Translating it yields CASSTAGGRDTQYF.

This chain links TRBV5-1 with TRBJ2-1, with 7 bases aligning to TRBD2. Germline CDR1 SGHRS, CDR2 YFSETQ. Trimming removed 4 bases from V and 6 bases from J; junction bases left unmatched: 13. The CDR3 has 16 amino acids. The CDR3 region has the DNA TGCGCCAGCAGCGCCCGCCTAGCGGAAGGGATCAATGAGCAGTTCTTC. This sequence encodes CASSARLAEGINEQFF.

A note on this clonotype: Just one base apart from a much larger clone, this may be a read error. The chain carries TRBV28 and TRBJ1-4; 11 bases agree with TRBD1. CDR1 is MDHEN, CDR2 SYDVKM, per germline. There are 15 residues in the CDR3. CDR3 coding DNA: TGTGCCACCAGTAGAGGGACAGGGGGTAATGAAAAACTGTTTTTT. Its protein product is CATSRGTGGNEKLFF.

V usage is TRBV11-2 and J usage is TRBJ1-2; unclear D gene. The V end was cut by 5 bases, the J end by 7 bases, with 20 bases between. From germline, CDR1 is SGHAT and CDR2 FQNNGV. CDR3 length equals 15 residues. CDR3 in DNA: TGTGCCAGCAGCACGTCGGGAAGGTCGATCCCTGGCTACACCTTC. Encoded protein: CASSTSGRSIPGYTF.

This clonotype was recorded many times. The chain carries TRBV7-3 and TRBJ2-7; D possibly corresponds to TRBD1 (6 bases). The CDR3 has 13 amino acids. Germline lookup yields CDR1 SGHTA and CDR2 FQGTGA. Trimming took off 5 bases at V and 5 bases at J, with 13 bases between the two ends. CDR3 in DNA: TGTGCCAGCAGCGCCTGGACAGAGGACGAGCAGTACTTC. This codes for CASSAWTEDEQYF.

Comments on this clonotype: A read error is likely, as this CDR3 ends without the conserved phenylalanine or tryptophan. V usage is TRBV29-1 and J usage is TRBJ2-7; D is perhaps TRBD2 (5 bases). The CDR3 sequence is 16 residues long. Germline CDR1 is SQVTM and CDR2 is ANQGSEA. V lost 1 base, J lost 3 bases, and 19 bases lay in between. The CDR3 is CSVEGEPTNGDYEQYL. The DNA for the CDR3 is TGCAGCGTTGAAGGGGAGCCGACTAACGGGGACTACGAGCAGTACTTA.

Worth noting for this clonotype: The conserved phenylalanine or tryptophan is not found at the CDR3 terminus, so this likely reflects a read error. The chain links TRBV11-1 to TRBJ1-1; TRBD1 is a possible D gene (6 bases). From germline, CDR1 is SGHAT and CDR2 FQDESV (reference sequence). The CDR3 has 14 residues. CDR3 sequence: CASTRTDLNTEAFS. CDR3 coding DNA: TGTGCCAGCACCAGGACAGACTTGAACACCGAAGCTTTCTCT.

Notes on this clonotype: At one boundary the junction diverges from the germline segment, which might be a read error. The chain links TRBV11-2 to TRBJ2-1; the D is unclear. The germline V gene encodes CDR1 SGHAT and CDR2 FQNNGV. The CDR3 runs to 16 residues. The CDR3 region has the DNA TGTGCCAGCATCCCGCTTCGGCGGAGCTTCTACAATGAGCATTTCTTC. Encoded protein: CASIPLRRSFYNEHFF.

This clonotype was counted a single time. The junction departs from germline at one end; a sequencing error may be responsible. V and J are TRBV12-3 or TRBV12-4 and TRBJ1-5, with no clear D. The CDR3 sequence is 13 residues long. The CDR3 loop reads CANSGPGFQPQHF. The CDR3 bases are TGTGCCAACAGTGGGCCGGGGTTCCAGCCCCAGCATTTT.

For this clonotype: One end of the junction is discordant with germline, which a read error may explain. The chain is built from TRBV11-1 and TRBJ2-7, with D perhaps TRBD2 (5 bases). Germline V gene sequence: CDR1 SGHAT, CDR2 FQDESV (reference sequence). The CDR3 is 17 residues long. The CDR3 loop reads CTSSIRPAGESSYEQYF. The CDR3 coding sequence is TGTACCAGCAGCATAAGGCCGGCGGGTGAAAGCTCCTACGAGCAGTACTTC. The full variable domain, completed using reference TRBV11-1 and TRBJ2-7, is EAEVAQSPRYKITEKSQAVAFWCDPISGHATLYWYRQILGQGPELLVQFQDESVVDDSQLPKDRFSAERLKGVDSTLKIQPAELGDSAMYLCTSSIRPAGESSYEQYFGPGTRLTVT.

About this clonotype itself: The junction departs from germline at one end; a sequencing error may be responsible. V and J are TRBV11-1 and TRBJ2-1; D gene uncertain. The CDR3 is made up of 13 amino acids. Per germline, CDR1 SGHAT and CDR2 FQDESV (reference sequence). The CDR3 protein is CANSVGLNNEQSF. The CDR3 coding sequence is TGTGCCAACAGCGTTGGCCTGAACAATGAACAGTCCTTC. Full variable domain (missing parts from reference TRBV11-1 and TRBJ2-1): EAEVAQSPRYKITEKSQAVAFWCDPISGHATLYWYRQILGQGPELLVQFQDESVVDDSQLPKDRFSAERLKGVDSTLKIQPAELGDSAMYLCANSVGLNNEQSFGPGTRLTVL.

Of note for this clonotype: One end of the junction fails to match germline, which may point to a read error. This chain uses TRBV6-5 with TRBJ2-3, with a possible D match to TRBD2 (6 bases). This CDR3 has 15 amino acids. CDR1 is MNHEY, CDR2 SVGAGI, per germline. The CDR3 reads CASNIGLAGTDTQNF. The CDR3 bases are TGTGCCAGCAACATAGGACTTGCGGGAACAGATACGCAGAATTTT.